The next 27 T cell receptor beta chains were all read from a single sample in a study of tumor-infiltrating lymphocytes in primary liver carcinoma. The study extracted blood RNA from unsorted whole blood and also extracted germline DNA. Making TCR beta cDNA involved approximately 0.5 ug total RNA and a constant-region primer. Generation of the TCR beta libraries relied on three nested multiplex PCR rounds using slightly modified ARM-PCR. Both of the initial two PCR rounds ran for around 9 cycles and employed TRBV1-TRBV30 forward primers alongside a C-beta reverse primer. TCRdb reprocessed the multiplex PCR reads via MiXCR and lists one record per CDR3 protein. The sample has a few hundred thousand distinct CDR3 sequences; around three fifths are singletons. The material sequenced was peripheral blood. Every receptor here comes from a woman aged 25-40 years with primary liver carcinoma and hepatitis B virus infection.

The chain combines TRBV29-1 with TRBJ2-5; tentatively, D is TRBD1 or TRBD2 (5 bases each). The germline gives CDR1 SQVTM, CDR2 ANQGSEA. Trimming removed 2 bases from V and 9 bases from J, with 22 bases in between. The CDR3 loop spans 15 amino acids. The CDR3: CSVERGETDKRAQYF. CDR3 DNA sequence: TGCAGCGTTGAAAGGGGAGAAACGGACAAGAGGGCCCAGTACTTC.

With respect to this clonotype: A read error is possible here, since a much larger clone lies one base away. The rearrangement links TRBV12-3 or TRBV12-4 to TRBJ2-1; 10 nucleotides match TRBD2. V shed 4 bases and J 7 bases; nucleotides not matched to a gene: 4. The CDR3 runs 14 residues. The CDR3 nucleotides are TGTGCCAGCAGTTGGATTAGCGGGAGGAATGAGCAGTTCTTC. It specifies CASSWISGRNEQFF.

The J gene is TRBJ2-1, the V gene TRBV2; D may be TRBD2 (6 bases). The CDR3 has 13 residues. Germline lookup yields CDR1 SNHLY and CDR2 FYNNEI. V dropped 3 bases and J dropped 8 bases, with 11 bases sitting between them. The CDR3 loop is CASSDDSSDEQFF. In nucleotides, the CDR3 is TGTGCCAGCAGTGACGACTCTAGCGATGAGCAGTTCTTC.

This clonotype was seen repeatedly, ten times or more. This chain joins TRBV11-2 and TRBJ1-1; maybe TRBD1 (5 bases). V dropped 5 bases and J dropped 3 bases, with 13 bases sitting between them. Germline CDR1 is SGHAT and CDR2 is FQNNGV. This CDR3 spans 14 amino acids. In DNA form, the CDR3 reads TGTGCCAGCAGCCCCTCTTGGGGGGACACTGAAGCTTTCTTT. Translated, it gives CASSPSWGDTEAFF.

Comment on this clonotype: Just one base apart from a much larger clone, this may be a read error. This chain links TRBV29-1 with TRBJ2-3; the match to TRBD2 covers 9 bases. Looked up from germline, CDR1 is SQVTM and CDR2 is ANQGSEA. The CDR3 loop spans 14 amino acids. CDR3 sequence: CSVGTSGREDMQYF. The CDR3 nucleotides are TGCAGCGTTGGTACTAGCGGGCGTGAAGATATGCAGTATTTT.

As concerns this clonotype: Given a much more abundant clone one base away, this may be a read error. The chain uses TRBV12-3 or TRBV12-4 and TRBJ2-7; 7 bases are a match to TRBD1. The CDR3 spans 14 residues. J lost 3 bases, V lost 5 bases, and 7 bases had no gene match. The chain's CDR3 is CASSPRTGLYEQYF. The CDR3 DNA follows: TGTGCCAGCAGTCCAAGGACAGGACTCTACGAGCAGTACTTC.

The chain couples TRBV28 to TRBJ2-5; D possibly corresponds to TRBD1 (6 bases). The germline CDR1 and CDR2 sequences are MDHEN and SYDVKM. The CDR3 totals 13 residues. Deletions cut 7 bases from V and 4 bases from J, with 13 bases between. CDR3: CASNFRGSETQYF. The CDR3 DNA follows: TGTGCCAGCAACTTCAGGGGTTCAGAGACCCAGTACTTC. Filled out from reference TRBV28 and TRBJ2-5, the complete variable domain reads DVKVTQSSRYLVKRTGEKVFLECVQDMDHENMFWYRQDPGLGLRLIYFSYDVKMKEKGDIPEGYSVSREKKERFSLILESASTNQTSMYLCASNFRGSETQYFGPGTRLLVL.

The sample holds a few counts of this clonotype. One junction end does not reproduce the germline sequence, and a read error may be involved. V and J are TRBV6-2 or TRBV6-3 and TRBJ1-2, with D unresolved. The CDR3 consists of 12 residues. Germline CDR1 reads MNHEY; CDR2 reads SVGEGT. This CDR3 reads CTSFDTVGGYTF. For the CDR3, the DNA is TGTACCAGCTTTGATACGGTGGGAGGTTACACCTTC.

This chain links TRBV11-2 with TRBJ2-5; unclear D gene. The CDR3 runs to 16 residues. Per germline, CDR1 SGHAT and CDR2 FQNNGV. V lost 5 bases, J lost 1 base, and 17 bases lay in between. The CDR3 coding sequence is TGTGCCAGCAGCCCGGGCCGGTCTATCTTCCAAGAGACCCAGTACTTC. Its translation is CASSPGRSIFQETQYF. Based on the CDR3 plus reference TRBV11-2 and TRBJ2-5, the full variable domain is EAGVAQSPRYKIIEKRQSVAFWCNPISGHATLYWYQQILGQGPKLLIQFQNNGVVDDSQLPKDRFSAERLKGVDSTLKIQPAKLEDSAVYLCASSPGRSIFQETQYFGPGTRLLVL.

As for this clonotype: Just one base apart from a much larger clone, this may be a read error. The chain recombines TRBV4-3 with TRBJ1-2; D ambiguous. The CDR3 runs 16 residues. Germline loops: CDR1 LGHNA, CDR2 YSLEER. As DNA, the CDR3 is TGCGCCAACAGCCAAGCGCCACTGTCCGGCTATTACGGCTACACCTTC. As protein: CANSQAPLSGYYGYTF.

At least ten counts were recorded for this clonotype. J is TRBJ2-4 and V is TRBV7-8; D is possibly TRBD1 or TRBD2 (6 bases each). The CDR3 sequence is 16 residues long. Trimming shortened V by 4 bases and J by 9 bases, and 22 bases separated the two germline ends. Germline CDR1 reads SGHVS; CDR2 reads FQNEAQ. The CDR3: CASSSTAGWQGIIQYF. The CDR3 DNA reads as TGTGCCAGCAGCTCGACGGCGGGATGGCAGGGGATCATTCAGTACTTC.

The chain recombines TRBV28 with TRBJ2-3; 8 positions match TRBD1. The V gene's germline CDR1 is MDHEN and CDR2 SYDVKM. With V trimmed by 6 bases and J by 4 bases, 12 bases remained unmatched. CDR3 length: 16 amino acids. The CDR3 protein is CASRWTGSVGSDTQYF. In DNA form, the CDR3 reads TGTGCCAGCAGATGGACAGGGTCAGTGGGGTCAGATACGCAGTATTTT.

A remark on this clonotype: This sequence may be a read error, since a much larger clone differs from it by one base. The CDR3: CASGFGLRGSNQPQHF. As DNA, the CDR3 is TGTGCCAGCGGTTTTGGTCTTAGGGGAAGCAATCAGCCCCAGCATTTT. The chain employs TRBV6-2 or TRBV6-3 and TRBJ1-5; perhaps TRBD1 as D (5 bases). This CDR3 has 16 residues. The germline V gene has CDR1 MNHEY and CDR2 SVGEGT. Trimming took 8 bases from V and 1 from J, leaving 18 bases between them.

The V gene is TRBV6-5, the J gene TRBJ2-7; D is perhaps TRBD1 (6 bases). The CDR3 has 17 amino acids. Germline lookup yields CDR1 MNHEY and CDR2 SVGAGI. Deletions cut 5 bases from V and 2 bases from J, with 22 bases between. CDR3 in DNA: TGTGCCAGCAGTCCACACCCGGGACATGGAGTTACCTACGAGCAGTACTTC. This codes for CASSPHPGHGVTYEQYF.

Turning to this clonotype: One base away lies a much larger clone, so this may be a sequencing read error. This chain joins TRBV29-1 and TRBJ2-5, with 14 bases identical to TRBD2. Trimming took 8 bases from V and 5 from J; bases not matched to a gene: 10. CDR1 and CDR2 from the germline V gene are SQVTM and ANQGSEA. The CDR3 length is 15 residues. CDR3 sequence reads: CSTTAGTSGSETQYF. DNA for the CDR3: TGCAGCACCACGGCCGGGACTAGCGGGAGTGAGACCCAGTACTTC.

This clonotype has more than one count but fewer than ten. The rearrangement joins TRBV12-3 or TRBV12-4 to TRBJ1-4; 10 bases map to TRBD1. The CDR3 sequence is 14 residues long. V was clipped by 5 bases and J by 8 bases; unmatched bases: 5. Written as DNA, the CDR3 is TGTGCCAGCAGTCGGACAGGGGGTCAGGAAAAACTGTTTTTT. Protein product: CASSRTGGQEKLFF.

The J gene is TRBJ2-2, the V gene TRBV28; 8 nucleotides line up with TRBD1. CDR3 length: 16 amino acids. Germline V gene lookup returns CDR1 MDHEN and CDR2 SYDVKM. V shed 5 bases, J shed 5 bases, and the junction held 10 bases outside the gene matches. The CDR3, as DNA: TGTGCCAGCAGTCCGTGGAGCAGGGGGCTGACCGGGGAGCTGTTTTTT. Protein sequence: CASSPWSRGLTGELFF.

On this clonotype: This may be a read error, as it is one base from a much larger clone. The chain links TRBV12-3 or TRBV12-4 to TRBJ1-5; D gene unclear. V was trimmed by 5 bases and J by 1 base, leaving 12 bases between them. CDR3 length: 15 amino acids. The CDR3 bases are TGTGCCAGCAGTCCCGGACGGGGAAGCAATCAGCCCCAGCATTTT. This sequence encodes CASSPGRGSNQPQHF.

Note on this clonotype: A junction boundary mismatches the germline segment, possibly from a read error. The chain couples TRBV29-1 to TRBJ2-2, with TRBD1 matching 12 bases. CDR1 and CDR2 (germline): SQVTM, ANQGSEA. The CDR3 runs to 17 residues. CDR3 amino acids: CSVGVAGQGAEDGELLF. The DNA for the CDR3 is TGCAGCGTTGGGGTGGCGGGACAGGGGGCTGAGGACGGGGAGCTGCTTTTT.

Worth noting for this clonotype: A much larger clone lies one base from this, so it may be a read error. The chain carries TRBV4-3 and TRBJ2-7, with a weak D call TRBD1 (5 bases). In germline, CDR1 is LGHNA, CDR2 YSLEER. The CDR3 is 14 amino acids. CDR3 sequence: CASSQVRGTYGQYF. The CDR3 DNA is TGCGCCAGCAGCCAAGTTAGGGGTACCTACGGGCAGTACTTC.

This clonotype was seen ten or more times. In DNA form, the CDR3 reads TGTGCCAGCAGCCGGGATCGAGAGACCCAGTACTTC. Translation gives CASSRDRETQYF. V usage is TRBV11-2 and J usage is TRBJ2-5; possibly TRBD2 for D (5 bases). The CDR3 runs 12 residues. V lost 5 bases, J lost 4 bases, and 8 bases lay in between. CDR1 and CDR2 from the germline V gene are SGHAT and FQNNGV.

This chain uses TRBV4-1 with TRBJ2-7; TRBD1 might be the D (5 bases). V lost 0 bases and J 4 bases, leaving 16 bases between the germline ends. The CDR3 is 16 amino acids. From germline, CDR1 is MGHRA and CDR2 YSYEKL. CDR3 amino acids: CASSQDSEQGSYEQYF. CDR3 nucleotides: TGCGCCAGCAGCCAAGATTCTGAGCAGGGCTCATACGAGCAGTACTTC.

This clonotype has a single count. The CDR3 does not close with the conserved phenylalanine or tryptophan, likely indicating a read error. The V and J genes are TRBV30 and TRBJ2-7, with D possibly matching TRBD2 (5 bases). The CDR3 totals 12 residues. Germline assignment: CDR1 GTSNPN and CDR2 SVGIG (reference sequence). Trimming cost V 0 bases and J 7 bases, with 10 bases left between them. The CDR3 bases are TGTGCCTGGAGTGTACCCCCGGGGGAGCAGTACTTA. Its translation is CAWSVPPGEQYL.

Concerning this clonotype: Its ends do not fully match the called genes, so a read error is possible. V and J are TRBV11-2 and TRBJ2-7; D is ambiguous. The CDR3 extends over 11 amino acids. CDR1 SGHAT and CDR2 FQNNGV come from the germline V gene. DNA of the CDR3: TGTGCCACCAGCTGGACCTACGAGCAGTACTTC. The encoded protein is CATSWTYEQYF. The full variable domain, in which reference TRBV11-2 and TRBJ2-7 provide the parts outside the CDR3, is EAGVAQSPRYKIIEKRQSVAFWCNPISGHATLYWYQQILGQGPKLLIQFQNNGVVDDSQLPKDRFSAERLKGVDSTLKIQPAKLEDSAVYLCATSWTYEQYFGPGTRLTVT.

The rearrangement uses TRBV12-3 or TRBV12-4 and TRBJ2-7; D gene unclear. This CDR3 contains 12 residues. The V gene lost 4 bases and the J gene lost 5 bases, with 9 bases spanning the gap. CDR3 sequence (DNA): TGTGCCAGCAGTTCGGGTCTGAACGAGCAGTACTTC. It specifies CASSSGLNEQYF.

On this clonotype: Germline is not matched at one junction end, which may reflect a read error. The chain joins TRBV4-1 to TRBJ1-1; possibly TRBD1 for D (5 bases). Germline V gene data show CDR1 as MGHRA and CDR2 as YSYEKL. The CDR3 loop spans 13 amino acids. The CDR3 coding sequence is TGCGCCAGCAAGAGGGACGCGAACACTGTAGCTTTCTTT. Its translation: CASKRDANTVAFF.

The chain is built from TRBV4-1 and TRBJ2-1; 9 bases map to TRBD2. The V gene's germline CDR1 is MGHRA and CDR2 YSYEKL. The ends lost 2 bases at V and 8 bases at J; junction bases unmatched: 16. This CDR3 has 18 amino acids. Here the CDR3 reads CASSQKGGRVLSVYEQFF. The CDR3 region has the DNA TGCGCCAGCAGCCAAAAGGGCGGGAGGGTTTTGTCTGTCTATGAGCAGTTCTTC.